A single sample is the source of the 12 T cell receptor beta chains below, sequenced in a study of blood T cells in healthy people across ages. The second PCR ran about 6 to 12 cycles with a sample-barcoded 5' primer and J-beta primers. TCRdb reprocessed the 5' RACE reads via MiXCR and lists one record per CDR3 protein. Here the sample spans 1.5 million or so distinct CDR3 sequences, around 40% being singletons. Sequencing used blood. The receptors shown here come from a woman aged 18-29 years in good health.

This clonotype appeared once. One junction end disagrees with the germline gene, perhaps due to a read error. The chain employs TRBV4-1 and TRBJ1-2; a possible D gene is TRBD1 (5 bases). CDR3 length equals 15 residues. Germline lookup yields CDR1 MGHRA and CDR2 YSYEKL. CDR3 amino acids: CASSSDRSANCGYTF. CDR3 sequence (DNA): TGCGCCAGCAGCTCTGACAGATCAGCTAACTGTGGCTACACCTTC.

The sample holds a few counts of this clonotype. CDR3 DNA sequence: TGTGCCAGCAGCAACCGACGGAATAACTATGGCTACACCTTC. It encodes CASSNRRNNYGYTF. This chain links TRBV7-8 with TRBJ1-2; D unresolved. V was trimmed by 5 bases and J by 1 base, leaving 11 bases between them. In germline, CDR1 is SGHVS, CDR2 FQNEAQ. The CDR3 contains 14 residues.

The V call is TRBV20-1, the J call TRBJ2-3; D unclear. This CDR3 comprises 14 residues. Per the germline V gene, CDR1 is DFQATT and CDR2 is SNEGSKA (reference sequence). Deletions cut 0 bases from V and 6 bases from J, with 13 bases between. The CDR3 protein is CSARDAIVVDTQYF. The DNA for the CDR3 is TGCAGTGCTAGAGATGCGATCGTCGTGGATACGCAGTATTTT.

The sample holds many counts of this clonotype. This rearrangement joins TRBV6-2 or TRBV6-3 to TRBJ2-7; TRBD1 or TRBD2 may be the D gene (5 bases each). This CDR3 has 14 amino acids. In germline, CDR1 is MNHEY, CDR2 SVGEGT. Trimming removed 0 bases from V and 1 base from J, with 7 bases in between. In DNA form, the CDR3 reads TGTGCCAGCAGTTACTCGGGACCTTCCTACGAGCAGTACTTC. Translated, it gives CASSYSGPSYEQYF.

The chain is built from TRBV12-3 or TRBV12-4 and TRBJ2-2; 11 bases match TRBD2. The CDR3 extends over 17 amino acids. Trimming at V came to 1 base and at J to 5 bases, leaving 6 bases not matched to a gene. The CDR3 sequence is CASSLGSLAGGTGELFF. The CDR3 bases are TGTGCCAGCAGTTTAGGCTCTCTAGCGGGAGGTACCGGGGAGCTGTTTTTT.

V is TRBV7-2 and J is TRBJ2-5; 8 nucleotides align to TRBD1. The V gene's germline CDR1 is SGHTA and CDR2 FQGNSA. V trimming: 1 base; J trimming: 5 bases; junction bases outside the gene matches: 9. The CDR3 has 16 residues. The CDR3 nucleotides read TGTGCCAGCAGCTTAGGAAGCTCAGGGGGCTGGGAGACCCAGTACTTC. It translates to CASSLGSSGGWETQYF.

In the case of this clonotype: An end of the junction differs from the germline gene, which may be a read error. The chain employs TRBV7-2 and TRBJ1-4; D is undetermined. Germline V gene sequence: CDR1 SGHTA, CDR2 FQGNSA. CDR3 length: 14 amino acids. In DNA form, the CDR3 reads TGTGCCAGCAGCGTAGCCAGCATCCGAGAAAAACTGTTTTTT. Protein product: CASSVASIREKLFF.

This clonotype occurred many times. The CDR3 sequence is CASSGDPSGTTDTQYF. The CDR3 DNA reads TGTGCCAGCAGCGGGGATCCTAGCGGGACTACAGATACGCAGTATTTT. This chain connects TRBV9 to TRBJ2-3, with 9 bases aligning to TRBD2. Losses at the gene ends were 3 bases for V and 3 bases for J; bases not matched to a gene: 8. The germline V gene has CDR1 SGDLS and CDR2 YYNGEE. The CDR3 has 16 residues.

This rearrangement joins TRBV10-3 to TRBJ2-5; D unclear. Germline CDR1 reads ENHRY; CDR2 reads SYGVKD. V was shortened by 3 bases and J by 5 bases, with 13 bases between the two germline ends. CDR3 length: 14 amino acids. As DNA, the CDR3 is TGTGCCATCAGTGACGGCTACGCTGGGGAGACCCAGTACTTC. Protein: CAISDGYAGETQYF.

This clonotype was seen a handful of times. The rearrangement joins TRBV28 to TRBJ2-1; D not resolved. V lost 5 bases, J lost 0 bases, and 14 bases lay in between. There are 16 residues in the CDR3. Germline values: CDR1 MDHEN, CDR2 SYDVKM. The CDR3 DNA sequence: TGTGCCAGCAGTCCCTCCCCTAGGAGCTCCTACAATGAGCAGTTCTTC. Translation gives CASSPSPRSSYNEQFF.

The genes are TRBV6-2 or TRBV6-3 and TRBJ1-1, with D possibly being TRBD1 (5 bases). This CDR3 spans 13 amino acids. V was pared by 2 bases and J by 7 bases, with 11 bases between. CDR1 is MNHEY and CDR2 is SVGEGT in the germline V gene. The CDR3 DNA follows: TGTGCCAGCAGTTACGACAGACATTATGAAGCTTTCTTT. This encodes CASSYDRHYEAFF.

There are a few counts of this clonotype. This chain links TRBV7-9 with TRBJ1-1; 7 nucleotides match TRBD1. CDR1 SEHNR and CDR2 FQNEAQ come from the germline V gene (reference sequence). V dropped 5 bases and J dropped 0; count of bases not matched to a gene: 15. The CDR3 spans 18 residues. Here the CDR3 DNA reads TGTGCCAGCAGCCTAGTGCGAGGGGGCCGCGCCTTGAACACTGAAGCTTTCTTT. It yields the protein CASSLVRGGRALNTEAFF.